This T cell receptor (beta chain) was retrieved from a study of blood T cell repertoires in COVID-19. From germline, CDR1 is SGDLS and CDR2 YYNGEE. The V and J ends lost 0 bases and 5 bases respectively, with 11 bases between them. This CDR3 comprises 14 residues. Using immunoSEQ multiplex PCR, the repertoire was profiled, and TCRdb retains in-frame clones only, with some absent. Among fewer than 65,000 clones listed, around 87% were seen once. This sequence was found in a man aged 60 to 69 with acute or convalescent COVID-19. This chain joins TRBV9 and TRBJ1-1; a possible D gene is TRBD1 (6 bases). Source material: peripheral blood. The CDR3: CASSVEGQGTEAFF. CDR3 in DNA: TGTGCCAGCAGCGTAGAGGGACAAGGGACTGAAGCTTTCTTT.